Each of the 22 T cell receptor beta chains below was sequenced from the same sample in a study of cytotoxic CD8 clonotypes in ibrutinib-treated CLL. Measured with immunoSEQ multiplex PCR; TCRdb has only the in-frame clones, and not every one. This table holds 73,000 or so clones, around two thirds found once. The specimen was PBMCs, collected after 12 months of ibrutinib treatment. The receptors were sampled from a human donor with chronic lymphocytic leukemia.

This chain connects TRBV9 to TRBJ2-1, with 9 bases identical to TRBD1. Trimming at V came to 3 bases and at J to 2 bases, leaving 6 bases not matched to a gene. The germline V gene has CDR1 SGDLS and CDR2 YYNGEE. The CDR3 spans 16 residues. CDR3 residues: CASSGTGEEAYNEQFF. CDR3 bases: TGTGCCAGCAGCGGGACAGGGGAGGAGGCCTACAATGAGCAGTTCTTC.

This chain joins TRBV29-1 and TRBJ1-1; 7 positions match TRBD1. J gave up 2 bases and V 6 bases, and 6 bases lay outside the gene matches. Germline CDR1 reads SQVTM; CDR2 reads ANQGSEA. The CDR3 length is 13 residues. The CDR3 DNA reads as TGCAGCGTCCTACAGGGGCTCAACACTGAAGCTTTCTTT. It specifies CSVLQGLNTEAFF.

This chain links TRBV4-3 with TRBJ2-7, with 8 bases identical to TRBD1. The germline V gene encodes CDR1 LGHNA and CDR2 YSLEER. The CDR3 is 14 residues long. V lost 3 bases to trimming and J lost 3 bases; unmatched junction nucleotides: 4. CDR3 in DNA: TGCGCCAGCAGCCACGGTGGACAGGGCTACGAGCAGTACTTC. This gives the protein CASSHGGQGYEQYF.

This rearrangement joins TRBV28 to TRBJ1-3; D is undetermined. The CDR3 totals 11 residues. Germline CDR1 is MDHEN and CDR2 is SYDVKM. V lost 7 bases to trimming and J lost 4 bases, with 5 bases between them. The chain's CDR3 is CASISGNTIYF. The CDR3 DNA reads as TGTGCCAGCATTTCAGGAAACACCATATATTTT.

The chain is built from TRBV4-1 and TRBJ1-6; no reliable D call. Germline V gene lookup returns CDR1 MGHRA and CDR2 YSYEKL. Deletions cut 1 base from V and 5 bases from J, with 9 bases between. The CDR3 has 15 residues. The CDR3 DNA follows: TGCGCCAGCAGCCAAGGTGCAGCAAATAATTCACCCCTCCACTTT. This gives the protein CASSQGAANNSPLHF.

The CDR3 region is CASSLPVTGVGPANTEAFF. DNA of the CDR3: TGTGCCAGCAGCTTACCCGTGACAGGGGTGGGTCCTGCGAACACTGAAGCTTTCTTT. This chain joins TRBV7-8 and TRBJ1-1, with 8 bases lining up with TRBD1. Looked up from germline, CDR1 is SGHVS and CDR2 is FQNEAQ. V lost 2 bases and J lost 1; bases outside the gene matches: 15. The CDR3 contains 19 residues. Drawing the rest from reference TRBV7-8 and TRBJ1-1, the complete variable domain is GAGVSQSPRYKVAKRGQDVALRCDPISGHVSLFWYQQALGQGPEFLTYFQNEAQLDKSGLPSDRFFAERPEGSVSTLKIQRTQQEDSAVYLCASSLPVTGVGPANTEAFFGQGTRLTVV.

The rearrangement joins TRBV5-6 to TRBJ2-7; D might be TRBD2 (5 bases). Germline lookup yields CDR1 SGHDT and CDR2 YYEEEE. V was cut by 4 bases and J by 13 bases, with 18 bases left in between. This CDR3 contains 12 residues. The CDR3 reads CASSRGLEHPYF. DNA for the CDR3: TGTGCCAGCAGCCGCGGACTGGAGCACCCCTACTTC. Combining the CDR3 with reference TRBV5-6 and TRBJ2-7 gives the whole variable domain DAGVTQSPTHLIKTRGQQVTLRCSPKSGHDTVSWYQQALGQGPQFIFQYYEEEERQRGNFPDRFSGHQFPNYSSELNVNALLLGDSALYLCASSRGLEHPYFGPGTRLTVT.

The table lists this clone with a count of one. The chain has TRBV18 and TRBJ2-5, with D possibly being TRBD1 (5 bases). CDR1 and CDR2 (germline): KGHSH, LQKENI. Trimming took 3 bases from V and 4 from J, leaving 9 bases between them. This CDR3 contains 13 residues. CDR3 residues: CASSPRQPETQYF. CDR3 sequence (DNA): TGTGCCAGCTCACCCAGACAGCCAGAGACCCAGTACTTC. The variable domain in full, with the rest retrieved from reference TRBV18 and TRBJ2-5, is NAGVMQNPRHLVRRRGQEARLRCSPMKGHSHVYWYRQLPEEGLKFMVYLQKENIIDESGMPKERFSAEFPKEGPSILRIQQVVRGDSAAYFCASSPRQPETQYFGPGTRLLVL.

J is TRBJ2-5 and V is TRBV28, with D possibly being TRBD1 (5 bases). The CDR3 totals 13 residues. V was pared by 6 bases and J by 5 bases, with 13 bases between. From germline, CDR1 is MDHEN and CDR2 SYDVKM. The CDR3 DNA follows: TGTGCCAGCAGGTCAGGGTATGTGGAGACCCAGTACTTC. Amino acids: CASRSGYVETQYF.

The chain carries TRBV7-2 and TRBJ1-5; TRBD1 matches at 8 bases. There are 14 residues in the CDR3. V lost 2 bases, J lost 7 bases, and 4 bases stayed unmatched. Germline V lookup: CDR1 SGHTA, CDR2 FQGNSA. The CDR3 reads CASSLRTGQQPQHF. CDR3 nucleotides: TGTGCCAGCAGCTTAAGGACAGGGCAACAGCCCCAGCATTTT.

V usage is TRBV4-3 and J usage is TRBJ2-5; 9 bases map to TRBD2. The V gene end was trimmed by 3 bases and the J gene end by 0 bases; junction bases not matched to a gene: 2. Germline V CDR1 and CDR2: LGHNA, YSLEER. The CDR3 has 15 amino acids. The DNA for the CDR3 is TGCGCCAGCAGCCACGCTAGCGGGGACCAAGAGACCCAGTACTTC. Protein: CASSHASGDQETQYF.

Ten or more counts support this clone. For the CDR3, the DNA is TGTGCCAGCAGCCGGATTAGGGACAGTGAAGCTTTCTTT. Its translation: CASSRIRDSEAFF. V and J are TRBV7-9 and TRBJ1-1; 7 nucleotides line up with TRBD1. The CDR3 consists of 13 residues. The V gene end was trimmed by 5 bases and the J gene end by 7 bases; junction bases not matched to a gene: 7. Germline CDR1 is SEHNR and CDR2 is FQNEAQ (reference sequence).

This rearrangement joins TRBV18 to TRBJ1-1; tentatively, D is TRBD1 (6 bases). The germline gives CDR1 KGHSH, CDR2 LQKENI. Trimming took 3 bases from V and 2 from J, leaving 10 bases between them. The CDR3 is 14 residues long. For the CDR3, the DNA is TGTGCCAGCTCACCGGAGACAGGCAACACTGAAGCTTTCTTT. Translating gives CASSPETGNTEAFF.

The gene calls are TRBV9 and TRBJ1-4; no reliable D call. This CDR3 spans 14 amino acids. Trimming removed 0 bases at V and 4 bases at J, with 7 bases between. CDR1 and CDR2 from the germline V gene are SGDLS and YYNGEE. CDR3 coding DNA: TGTGCCAGCAGCGTAGGACCCGGTAATGAAAAACTGTTTTTT. It specifies CASSVGPGNEKLFF.

The genes are TRBV11-3 and TRBJ2-7; D is unresolved. CDR1 and CDR2 from the germline V gene are SGHNT and YENEEA. The CDR3 sequence is 8 residues long. Trimming took 7 bases from V and 6 from J, leaving 1 base between them. DNA for the CDR3: TGTGCCAGCACCGAGCAGTACTTC. As protein: CASTEQYF.

This clone appeared a few times. V and J are TRBV10-2 and TRBJ2-5; 11 bases are shared with TRBD2. CDR3 length equals 16 residues. Trimming at V came to 3 bases and at J to 4 bases, leaving 7 bases not matched to a gene. CDR1 and CDR2 (germline): WSHSY, SAAADI. The chain's CDR3 is CASSERLAGGGETQYF. CDR3 nucleotides: TGCGCCAGCAGTGAAAGGCTAGCGGGGGGTGGAGAGACCCAGTACTTC.

The V call is TRBV7-6, the J call TRBJ2-5; TRBD2 might be the D (6 bases). CDR1 is SGHVS, CDR2 FNYEAQ, per germline. The length of the CDR3 is 13 residues. V was cut by 7 bases and J by 9 bases, with 18 bases left in between. The CDR3 is CASNSGGIGAQYF. The CDR3 DNA follows: TGTGCCAGCAATTCCGGGGGTATAGGGGCCCAGTACTTC. Filled out from reference TRBV7-6 and TRBJ2-5, the complete variable domain reads GAGVSQSPRYKVTKRGQDVALRCDPISGHVSLYWYRQALGQGPEFLTYFNYEAQQDKSGLPNDRFSAERPEGSISTLTIQRTEQRDSAMYRCASNSGGIGAQYFGPGTRLLVL.

This clone was seen only a few times. The rearrangement uses TRBV29-1 and TRBJ1-4, with unresolved D. In germline, CDR1 is SQVTM, CDR2 ANQGSEA. The length of the CDR3 is 12 residues. V lost 4 bases and J lost 8, with 11 bases in between. CDR3 sequence: CSVGRFGEKLFF. CDR3 nucleotides: TGCAGCGTTGGCAGGTTTGGAGAAAAACTGTTTTTT. The variable domain in full, completed from reference TRBV29-1 and TRBJ1-4, reads SAVISQKPSRDICQRGTSLTIQCQVDSQVTMMFWYRQQPGQSLTLIATANQGSEATYESGFVIDKFPISRPNLTFSTLTVSNMSPEDSSIYLCSVGRFGEKLFFGSGTQLSVL.

The gene calls are TRBV7-2 and TRBJ1-1, with D unresolved. The CDR3 loop spans 12 amino acids. Trimming left V 5 bases short and J 7 bases short, with 11 bases between. Per the germline V gene, CDR1 is SGHTA and CDR2 is FQGNSA. The CDR3 reads CASSPNFYEAFF. The CDR3 bases are TGTGCCAGCAGCCCCAACTTCTATGAAGCTTTCTTT.

This rearrangement joins TRBV2 to TRBJ2-2; 7 bases map to TRBD1. Unmatched junction bases numbered 19, after V lost 6 bases and J lost 6 bases. The CDR3 contains 18 residues. Germline values: CDR1 SNHLY, CDR2 FYNNEI. The CDR3 region is CASSPPRDRVTLSGELFF. The CDR3 region has the DNA TGTGCCAGCAGCCCCCCCCGTGACAGGGTGACTTTGTCCGGGGAGCTGTTTTTT.

The rearrangement joins TRBV18 to TRBJ1-4, with D possibly matching TRBD1 (5 bases). The CDR3 loop spans 17 amino acids. Germline V gene lookup returns CDR1 KGHSH and CDR2 LQKENI. V was pared by 3 bases and J by 3 bases, with 17 bases between. In nucleotides, the CDR3 is TGTGCCAGCTCACCGGGAGCTGCAGGGACTGCTAATGAAAAACTGTTTTTT. It specifies CASSPGAAGTANEKLFF.

V usage is TRBV2 and J usage is TRBJ1-5; D is possibly TRBD1 (6 bases). The length of the CDR3 is 14 residues. Germline-derived CDR1 and CDR2 are SNHLY and FYNNEI. The V end was cut by 4 bases, the J end by 3 bases, with 10 bases between. CDR3 nucleotide sequence: TGTGCCAGCAGTGGGGACATTTACAATCAGCCCCAGCATTTT. Its protein is CASSGDIYNQPQHF. The variable domain in full, completed from reference TRBV2 and TRBJ1-5, reads EPEVTQTPSHQVTQMGQEVILRCVPISNHLYFYWYRQILGQKVEFLVSFYNNEISEKSEIFDDQFSVERPDGSNFTLKIRSTKLEDSAMYFCASSGDIYNQPQHFGDGTRLSIL.